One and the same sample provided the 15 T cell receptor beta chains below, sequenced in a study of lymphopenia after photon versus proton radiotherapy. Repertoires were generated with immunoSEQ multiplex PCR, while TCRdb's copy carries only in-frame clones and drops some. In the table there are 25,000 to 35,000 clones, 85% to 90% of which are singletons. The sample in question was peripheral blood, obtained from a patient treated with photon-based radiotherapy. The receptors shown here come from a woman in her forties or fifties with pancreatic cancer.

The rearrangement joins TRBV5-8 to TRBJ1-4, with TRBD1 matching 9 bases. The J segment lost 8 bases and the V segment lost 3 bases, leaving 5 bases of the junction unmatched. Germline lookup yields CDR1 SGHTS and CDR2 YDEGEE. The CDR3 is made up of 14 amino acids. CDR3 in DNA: TGTGCCAGCAGCTCGGACAGGGGTGGGGAAAAACTGTTTTTT. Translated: CASSSDRGGEKLFF.

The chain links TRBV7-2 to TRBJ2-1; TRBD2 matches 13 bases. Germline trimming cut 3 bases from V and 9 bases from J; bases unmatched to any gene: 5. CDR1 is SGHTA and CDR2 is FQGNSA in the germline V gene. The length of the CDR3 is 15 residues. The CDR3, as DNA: TGTGCCAGCAGCTTCACTAGCGGGAGGGCCGGTGAGCAGTTCTTC. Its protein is CASSFTSGRAGEQFF.

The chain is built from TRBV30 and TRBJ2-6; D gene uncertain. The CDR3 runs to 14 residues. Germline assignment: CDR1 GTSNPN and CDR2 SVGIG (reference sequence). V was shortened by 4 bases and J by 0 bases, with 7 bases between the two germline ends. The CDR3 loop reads CAWIRASGANVLTF. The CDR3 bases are TGTGCCTGGATCCGGGCCTCTGGGGCCAACGTCCTGACTTTC.

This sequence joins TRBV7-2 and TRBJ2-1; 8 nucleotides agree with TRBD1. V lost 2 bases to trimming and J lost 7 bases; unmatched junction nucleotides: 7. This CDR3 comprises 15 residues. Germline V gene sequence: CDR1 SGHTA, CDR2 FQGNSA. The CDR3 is CASSLQGQVRNEQFF. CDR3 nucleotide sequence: TGTGCCAGCAGCTTACAGGGACAGGTCAGGAATGAGCAGTTCTTC.

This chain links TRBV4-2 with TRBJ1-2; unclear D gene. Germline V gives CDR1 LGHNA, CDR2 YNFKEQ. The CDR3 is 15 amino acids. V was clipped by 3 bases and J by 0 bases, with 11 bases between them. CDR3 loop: CASSHLTKANYGYTF. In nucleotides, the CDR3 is TGTGCCAGCAGCCACCTGACAAAAGCTAACTATGGCTACACCTTC.

CDR3 in amino acids: CASSLVPGDNQPQHF. In DNA, the CDR3 is TGTGCCAGCAGTTTAGTTCCAGGGGACAATCAGCCCCAGCATTTT. The rearrangement links TRBV27 to TRBJ1-5, with a weak D call TRBD1 (6 bases). V lost 2 bases, J lost 3 bases, and 11 bases lay in between. Germline V gives CDR1 MNHEY, CDR2 SMNVEV (reference sequence). This CDR3 spans 15 amino acids.

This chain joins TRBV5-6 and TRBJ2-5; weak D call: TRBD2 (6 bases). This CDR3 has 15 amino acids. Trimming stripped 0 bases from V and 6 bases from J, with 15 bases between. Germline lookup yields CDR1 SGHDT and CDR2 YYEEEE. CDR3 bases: TGTGCCAGCAGCTTGGTACTAGCCCCCGGAAAGACCCAGTACTTC. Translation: CASSLVLAPGKTQYF.

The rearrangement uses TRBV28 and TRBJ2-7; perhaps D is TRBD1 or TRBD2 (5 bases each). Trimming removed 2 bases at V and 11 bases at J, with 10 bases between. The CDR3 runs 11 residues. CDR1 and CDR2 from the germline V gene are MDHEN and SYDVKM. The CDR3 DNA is TGTGCCAGCAGTTTAGTGGGGGATAAGTACTTC. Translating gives CASSLVGDKYF.

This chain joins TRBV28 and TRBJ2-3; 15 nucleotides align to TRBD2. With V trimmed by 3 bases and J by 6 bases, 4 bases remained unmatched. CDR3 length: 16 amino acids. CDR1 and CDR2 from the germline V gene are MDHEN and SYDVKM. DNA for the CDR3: TGTGCCAGCAGTTTGGGACTAGCGGGAGGAGAGGATACGCAGTATTTT. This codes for CASSLGLAGGEDTQYF.

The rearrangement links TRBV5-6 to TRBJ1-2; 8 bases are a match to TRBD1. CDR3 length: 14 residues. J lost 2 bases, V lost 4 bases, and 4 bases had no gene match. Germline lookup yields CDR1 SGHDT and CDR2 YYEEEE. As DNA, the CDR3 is TGTGCCAGCAGCACGGGACAGGCAAACTATGGCTACACCTTC. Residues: CASSTGQANYGYTF.

CDR3 nucleotides: TGTGCCCCCCGGAGGGGGAACATTCAGTACTTC. Translated, it gives CAPRRGNIQYF. V is TRBV19 and J is TRBJ2-4; TRBD1 or TRBD2 may be the D gene (6 bases each). This CDR3 region has 11 residues. Germline assignment: CDR1 LNHDA and CDR2 SQIVND (reference sequence). V was pared by 11 bases and J by 7 bases, with 12 bases between.

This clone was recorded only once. CDR3 DNA: TGTGCCAGCAGCCCACTGTCTGGTAGGAGCAATCAGCCCCAGCATTTT. Amino acids: CASSPLSGRSNQPQHF. This chain links TRBV7-2 with TRBJ1-5; the D is unclear. Per germline, CDR1 SGHTA and CDR2 FQGNSA. This CDR3 is 16 amino acids long. With 5 bases removed from V and 1 base from J, the gap between germline ends came to 15 bases.

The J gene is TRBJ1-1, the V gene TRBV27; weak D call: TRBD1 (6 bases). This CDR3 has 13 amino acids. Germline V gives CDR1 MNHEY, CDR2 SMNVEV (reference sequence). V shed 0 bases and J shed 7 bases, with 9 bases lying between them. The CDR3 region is CASSLSKGVEAFF. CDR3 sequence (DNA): TGTGCCAGCAGTTTATCGAAGGGGGTTGAAGCTTTCTTT.

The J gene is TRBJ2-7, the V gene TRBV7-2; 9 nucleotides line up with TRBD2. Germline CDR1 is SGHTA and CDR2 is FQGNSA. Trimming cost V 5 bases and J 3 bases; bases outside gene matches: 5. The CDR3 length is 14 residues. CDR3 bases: TGTGCCAGCAGCGGCACTAGCGGGCTCTACGAGCAGTACTTC. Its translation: CASSGTSGLYEQYF.

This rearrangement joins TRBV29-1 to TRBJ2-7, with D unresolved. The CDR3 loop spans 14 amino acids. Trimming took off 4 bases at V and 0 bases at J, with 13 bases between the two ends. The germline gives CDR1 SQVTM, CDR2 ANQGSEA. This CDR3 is CSVAGGRYSYEQYF. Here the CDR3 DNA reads TGCAGCGTTGCCGGCGGAAGGTACTCCTACGAGCAGTACTTC.